Sequencing of this TCR beta chain was carried out in a study of blood T cell repertoires in COVID-19. The overall study: Samples of COVID-19 (acute and convalescent) were obtained from the United States, Italy and Spain. Sample material is recorded as cDNA or gDNA derived from T cells, B-cell-depleted T cells, or PBMCs.

V trimming: 3 bases; J trimming: 4 bases; junction bases outside the gene matches: 4. CDR1 is SGHRS and CDR2 is YFSETQ in the germline V gene. The CDR3 extends over 14 amino acids. In the original processing: Scientists estimated how many nucleated cells there were by amplifying reference gene primers. TCRdb's copy holds only in-frame clones and misses some; the assay was immunoSEQ multiplex PCR. V, J and clone size were drawn from that table, and D and trimming were deduced from the DNA. The top ten clones hold roughly 3.3% of a sample with 240,000 or so clones, 80% to 85% of them seen once. This clone was seen only once.

The chain uses TRBV5-1 and TRBJ2-3; 8 bases map to TRBD2. This receptor was obtained from a woman aged 18-35 years with acute or convalescent COVID-19. Sequencing was done on a sample of peripheral blood. For the CDR3, the DNA is TGCGCCAGCAGCTACCGGGAGGGTCCAGATACGCAGTATTTT. It codes for CASSYREGPDTQYF.